The 32 T cell receptor beta chains listed next were all sequenced from one sample in a study of T cell responses to AZD1222 COVID-19 vaccine. The data were produced by immunoSEQ multiplex PCR, yet TCRdb's version contains in-frame clones alone and is incomplete. In the table there are around 170,000 clones, approximately 90% of which are singletons. Here the sequenced sample was peripheral blood, taken on day 0 of AZD1222 vaccination. The receptors were sampled from an adult in good health.

This chain joins TRBV11-3 and TRBJ2-7, with D tentatively TRBD1 (5 bases). Trimming took off 0 bases at V and 0 bases at J, with 6 bases between the two ends. This CDR3 contains 14 residues. Germline loops: CDR1 SGHNT, CDR2 YENEEA. CDR3 DNA sequence: TGTGCCAGCAGCTTAGAGGACAACTCCTACGAGCAGTACTTC. Its protein product is CASSLEDNSYEQYF.

The gene calls are TRBV9 and TRBJ1-2; tentatively, D is TRBD1 (5 bases). Germline CDR1 and CDR2: SGDLS and YYNGEE. Deletions cut 0 bases from V and 2 bases from J, with 17 bases between. This CDR3 is built from 17 residues. CDR3 region: CASSVGEGAGSNYGYTF. The CDR3 DNA reads as TGTGCCAGCAGCGTAGGTGAGGGCGCAGGGTCGAACTATGGCTACACCTTC.

In the case of this clone: The CDR3 carries no conserved terminal phenylalanine or tryptophan, so it likely arises from a read error. The limits of the CDR3 on the DNA are not certain, so only TCRdb's listed CDR3 is given. This chain connects TRBV7-2 to TRBJ1-1. The CDR3 length equals 11 residues, ends included. The V gene's germline CDR1 is SGHTA and CDR2 FQGNSA. The CDR3 here is CASSPRACPNL.

This chain connects TRBV19 to TRBJ2-1; 7 bases are shared with TRBD2. With 7 bases clipped from V and 6 bases from J, the junction kept 18 bases outside the gene matches. Looked up from germline, CDR1 is LNHDA and CDR2 is SQIVND (reference sequence). The CDR3 runs 17 residues. The CDR3 protein is CASTKGPGRETGNEQFF. CDR3 sequence (DNA): TGTGCCAGTACCAAGGGGCCGGGGCGGGAGACCGGCAATGAGCAGTTCTTC.

The rearrangement uses TRBV19 and TRBJ1-1; the D gene is possibly TRBD1 (5 bases). Germline CDR1 reads LNHDA; CDR2 reads SQIVND (reference sequence). The germline V and J ends were trimmed by 4 bases and 1 base, with 10 bases remaining between them. The CDR3 is 14 amino acids. This CDR3 is CASSRQFTNTEAFF. The CDR3 DNA sequence: TGTGCCAGTAGTAGACAGTTTACGAACACTGAAGCTTTCTTT.

The chain joins TRBV5-1 to TRBJ2-2, with D possibly called TRBD1 or TRBD2 (6 bases each). In germline, CDR1 is SGHRS, CDR2 YFSETQ. CDR3 length: 16 residues. The ends were cut back, 0 bases at V and 5 bases at J, with 14 bases in the middle. The CDR3 protein is CASSLDGGAGTGELFF. The CDR3 bases are TGCGCCAGCAGCTTGGACGGGGGCGCCGGAACCGGGGAGCTGTTTTTT.

There are a few counts of this clone. V is TRBV7-2 and J is TRBJ2-1; 7 bases agree with TRBD2. CDR1 and CDR2 (germline): SGHTA, FQGNSA. The junction had 6 bases not matched to a gene; V was cut back by 4 bases and J by 0 bases. The CDR3 length is 16 residues. The CDR3 loop reads CASSSRGVSSYNEQFF. The CDR3 nucleotides read TGTGCCAGCAGCTCTCGGGGGGTAAGCTCCTACAATGAGCAGTTCTTC.

This clone was picked up one time. The chain carries TRBV7-3 and TRBJ2-1; TRBD2 aligns across 12 bases. The CDR3 spans 15 residues. CDR1 is SGHTA and CDR2 is FQGTGA in the germline V gene. Germline trimming cut 2 bases from V and 5 bases from J; bases unmatched to any gene: 1. The CDR3 DNA follows: TGTGCCAGCAGCTTAGGACTAGCGGGAAACAATGAGCAGTTCTTC. It yields the protein CASSLGLAGNNEQFF.

This CDR3 reads CASSQSGGYTF. Here the CDR3 DNA reads TGCGCCAGCAGCCAATCGGGGGGCTACACCTTC. The chain has TRBV4-1 and TRBJ1-2; no clear D gene. CDR1 and CDR2 from the germline V gene are MGHRA and YSYEKL. V was cut by 2 bases and J by 8 bases, with 6 bases left in between. The CDR3 has 11 residues.

The J gene is TRBJ2-5, the V gene TRBV19, with 11 bases fitting TRBD2. Germline-derived CDR1 and CDR2 are LNHDA and SQIVND (reference sequence). The ends lost 8 bases at V and 5 bases at J; junction bases unmatched: 10. The CDR3 covers 15 residues. The CDR3: CASGRSSGRLETQYF. DNA of the CDR3: TGTGCCAGTGGTCGTTCTAGCGGGAGGTTGGAGACCCAGTACTTC. Complete variable domain (other parts from reference TRBV19 and TRBJ2-5): DGGITQSPKYLFRKEGQNVTLSCEQNLNHDAMYWYRQDPGQGLRLIYYSQIVNDFQKGDIAEGYSVSREKKESFPLTVTSAQKNPTAFYLCASGRSSGRLETQYFGPGTRLLVL.

The chain uses TRBV29-1 and TRBJ2-3, with no clear D. Germline CDR1 reads SQVTM; CDR2 reads ANQGSEA. V lost 6 bases and J 2 bases, leaving 9 bases between the germline ends. The CDR3 runs 12 residues. CDR3 sequence reads: CSVDHHTDTQYF. CDR3 nucleotides: TGCAGCGTAGACCACCACACAGATACGCAGTATTTT.

This chain joins TRBV20-1 and TRBJ1-4; 7 nucleotides agree with TRBD1. The junction had 8 bases not matched to a gene; V was cut back by 3 bases and J by 10 bases. The CDR3 extends over 13 amino acids. Germline CDR1 DFQATT, CDR2 SNEGSKA (reference sequence). CDR3 sequence: CSASPGTVGKLFF. The CDR3 DNA reads as TGCAGTGCTAGTCCCGGGACAGTGGGAAAACTGTTTTTT.

This chain links TRBV4-1 with TRBJ2-5; 7 bases are shared with TRBD2. CDR1 and CDR2 (germline): MGHRA, YSYEKL. The CDR3 has 17 amino acids. Losses at the gene ends were 4 bases for V and 5 bases for J; bases not matched to a gene: 16. CDR3 protein: CASSPPPARGRAETQYF. CDR3 bases: TGCGCCAGCAGCCCGCCCCCTGCTCGCGGGAGAGCGGAGACCCAGTACTTC.

The chain carries TRBV19 and TRBJ2-1; 10 positions match TRBD2. The germline V gene encodes CDR1 LNHDA and CDR2 SQIVND (reference sequence). This CDR3 spans 16 amino acids. V was pared by 0 bases and J by 4 bases, with 3 bases of the junction left unmatched. CDR3 sequence reads: CASSIDKLAGYNEQFF. Here the CDR3 DNA reads TGTGCCAGTAGTATAGATAAACTAGCGGGATACAATGAGCAGTTCTTC. Combining the CDR3 with reference TRBV19 and TRBJ2-1 gives the whole variable domain DGGITQSPKYLFRKEGQNVTLSCEQNLNHDAMYWYRQDPGQGLRLIYYSQIVNDFQKGDIAEGYSVSREKKESFPLTVTSAQKNPTAFYLCASSIDKLAGYNEQFFGPGTRLTVL.

This sequence joins TRBV18 and TRBJ1-3; possible D gene TRBD1, 5 bases. In germline, CDR1 is KGHSH, CDR2 LQKENI. There are 15 residues in the CDR3. V was trimmed by 6 bases and J by 2 bases, leaving 14 bases between them. CDR3 DNA: TGTGCCAGCTCGCCAACAGGAAGTACTGGAAACACCATATATTTT. Protein: CASSPTGSTGNTIYF. The whole variable domain, filled in from reference TRBV18 and TRBJ1-3, reads NAGVMQNPRHLVRRRGQEARLRCSPMKGHSHVYWYRQLPEEGLKFMVYLQKENIIDESGMPKERFSAEFPKEGPSILRIQQVVRGDSAAYFCASSPTGSTGNTIYFGEGSWLTVV.

V and J are TRBV5-1 and TRBJ2-1; 9 nucleotides match TRBD2. CDR3 length: 15 residues. V lost 5 bases to trimming and J lost 7 bases; unmatched junction nucleotides: 10. Germline CDR1 reads SGHRS; CDR2 reads YFSETQ. CDR3 amino acids: CASRPTGLAVNEQFF. The DNA for the CDR3 is TGCGCCAGCAGGCCCACGGGACTAGCTGTAAATGAGCAGTTCTTC. The full variable domain, its missing parts supplied by reference TRBV5-1 and TRBJ2-1, is KAGVTQTPRYLIKTRGQQVTLSCSPISGHRSVSWYQQTPGQGLQFLFEYFSETQRNKGNFPGRFSGRQFSNSRSEMNVSTLELGDSALYLCASRPTGLAVNEQFFGPGTRLTVL.

The rearrangement uses TRBV4-1 and TRBJ1-2, with 8 bases aligning to TRBD1. Germline V gene sequence: CDR1 MGHRA, CDR2 YSYEKL. This CDR3 region has 17 residues. The ends lost 3 bases at V and 3 bases at J; junction bases unmatched: 12. As DNA, the CDR3 is TGCGCCAGCAGCCACCCTTCCCGACAGGGGCCTTACTATGGCTACACCTTC. Its translation: CASSHPSRQGPYYGYTF.

This clone was recorded only once. The V and J genes are TRBV11-2 and TRBJ2-1; D is unclear. Trimming cost V 5 bases and J 4 bases, with 9 bases left between them. Looked up from germline, CDR1 is SGHAT and CDR2 is FQNNGV. The CDR3 is 13 residues long. CDR3 in amino acids: CASSQGYYNEQFF. Here the CDR3 DNA reads TGTGCCAGCAGCCAAGGTTATTACAATGAGCAGTTCTTC. Full variable domain (rest looked up from reference TRBV11-2 and TRBJ2-1): EAGVAQSPRYKIIEKRQSVAFWCNPISGHATLYWYQQILGQGPKLLIQFQNNGVVDDSQLPKDRFSAERLKGVDSTLKIQPAKLEDSAVYLCASSQGYYNEQFFGPGTRLTVL.

This chain joins TRBV6-1 and TRBJ2-4, with TRBD2 identical over 11 bases. Germline CDR1 and CDR2: MNHNS and SASEGT. With V trimmed by 3 bases and J by 9 bases, 13 bases remained unmatched. CDR3 length equals 17 residues. DNA for the CDR3: TGTGCCAGCAGTGACCCACGACTAGCGGGACATTGGATCATTCAGTACTTC. Its protein is CASSDPRLAGHWIIQYF.

This chain joins TRBV27 and TRBJ2-2, with 7 nucleotides matching TRBD1. CDR1 and CDR2 (germline): MNHEY, SMNVEV (reference sequence). This CDR3 has 16 residues. V gave up 4 bases and J gave up 6 bases; unmatched junction bases: 11. The CDR3 is CASSSHRPGGSGELFF. The DNA for the CDR3 is TGTGCCAGCAGTTCCCATAGACCAGGGGGTTCCGGGGAGCTGTTTTTT.

This clone has just one count. The rearrangement joins TRBV5-4 to TRBJ1-2; 7 bases agree with TRBD1. Germline-derived CDR1 and CDR2 are SGHNT and YYREEE (reference sequence). The CDR3 is 17 amino acids. J was trimmed by 3 bases and V by 4 bases; bases with no gene match: 15. CDR3 protein: CASSRRQGGRAHYGYTF. The CDR3 bases are TGTGCCAGCAGCCGGAGACAGGGTGGAAGGGCGCACTATGGCTACACCTTC.

CDR3 nucleotides: TGTGCCATCAGGGGACAGGGGTTTACTAGCGGCACAGATACGCAGTATTTT. As protein: CAIRGQGFTSGTDTQYF. V is TRBV10-3 and J is TRBJ2-3; 10 nucleotides match TRBD1. V gave up 6 bases and J gave up 1 base; unmatched junction bases: 10. CDR3 length equals 17 residues. Germline V gene sequence: CDR1 ENHRY, CDR2 SYGVKD.

The chain is built from TRBV2 and TRBJ2-6; 7 bases match TRBD1. Germline CDR1 and CDR2: SNHLY and FYNNEI. This CDR3 comprises 17 residues. Trimming cost V 8 bases and J 0 bases; bases outside gene matches: 10. This CDR3 is CASQRGGKSSGANVLTF. The CDR3 bases are TGTGCCAGCCAGCGAGGGGGCAAGAGCTCTGGGGCCAACGTCCTGACTTTC.

V usage is TRBV11-3 and J usage is TRBJ2-7; 8 bases fit TRBD1. This CDR3 is built from 15 residues. The V gene end was trimmed by 1 base and the J gene end by 2 bases; junction bases not matched to a gene: 4. Germline V gene data show CDR1 as SGHNT and CDR2 as YENEEA. The CDR3 reads CASSLGGQVAYEQYF. The CDR3 bases are TGTGCCAGCAGCTTAGGGGGACAGGTCGCCTACGAGCAGTACTTC.

The chain uses TRBV5-4 and TRBJ2-5; D gene unclear. CDR1 and CDR2 from the germline V gene are SGHNT and YYREEE (reference sequence). The V gene lost 2 bases and the J gene lost 1 base, with 0 bases spanning the gap. This CDR3 is 11 amino acids long. The CDR3 DNA is TGTGCCAGCAGCTTCCAAGAGACCCAGTACTTC. Translation gives CASSFQETQYF.

V usage is TRBV4-2 and J usage is TRBJ2-7; tentative D call: TRBD2 (6 bases). This CDR3 spans 16 amino acids. Looked up from germline, CDR1 is LGHNA and CDR2 is YNFKEQ. V shed 0 bases and J shed 6 bases, with 18 bases lying between them. The CDR3 region has the DNA TGTGCCAGCAGCCAAGATGTGAGGGAGGCCGTTCTCGAGCAGTACTTC. It codes for CASSQDVREAVLEQYF.

The V gene is TRBV4-1, the J gene TRBJ2-5; tentatively, D is TRBD1 (5 bases). CDR3 length equals 15 residues. V shed 0 bases and J shed 5 bases, with 13 bases lying between them. The germline V gene has CDR1 MGHRA and CDR2 YSYEKL. The CDR3 nucleotides are TGCGCCAGCAGCCAAGAGCGACTGGGGCGCGAGACCCAGTACTTC. This gives the protein CASSQERLGRETQYF.

The chain has TRBV2 and TRBJ2-5; D ambiguous. With 8 bases removed from V and 3 bases from J, the gap between germline ends came to 7 bases. The CDR3 sequence is 11 residues long. Germline CDR1 reads SNHLY; CDR2 reads FYNNEI. The chain's CDR3 is CASGLKETQYF. CDR3 coding DNA: TGTGCCAGCGGGCTAAAAGAGACCCAGTACTTC.

The rearrangement uses TRBV6-5 and TRBJ1-2, with a possible D match to TRBD1 (5 bases). V lost 6 bases to trimming and J lost 8 bases, with 13 bases between them. The germline CDR1 and CDR2 sequences are MNHEY and SVGAGI. The CDR3 has 12 residues. CDR3 protein: CASSRGGGGYTF. DNA of the CDR3: TGTGCCAGCAGCCGCGGGGGAGGCGGCTACACCTTC.

V and J are TRBV7-6 and TRBJ2-3; 8 bases align to TRBD2. This CDR3 spans 17 amino acids. Germline V lookup: CDR1 SGHVS, CDR2 FNYEAQ. V lost 2 bases and J lost 3; bases outside the gene matches: 10. The CDR3 sequence is CASSLLGLAGRTDTQYF. As DNA, the CDR3 is TGTGCCAGCAGCTTACTCGGGCTAGCGGGTAGGACAGATACGCAGTATTTT. Looking up the rest from reference TRBV7-6 and TRBJ2-3 gives the full variable domain: GAGVSQSPRYKVTKRGQDVALRCDPISGHVSLYWYRQALGQGPEFLTYFNYEAQQDKSGLPNDRFSAERPEGSISTLTIQRTEQRDSAMYRCASSLLGLAGRTDTQYFGPGTRLTVL.

The chain joins TRBV29-1 to TRBJ2-7; 7 nucleotides agree with TRBD1. CDR1 and CDR2 from the germline V gene are SQVTM and ANQGSEA. J was trimmed by 2 bases and V by 6 bases; bases with no gene match: 16. The CDR3 sequence is 16 residues long. CDR3 amino acids: CSVAKPGGQVTYEQYF. CDR3 nucleotides: TGCAGCGTCGCCAAGCCAGGGGGTCAAGTCACCTACGAGCAGTACTTC.

The J gene is TRBJ2-7, the V gene TRBV10-2; 7 nucleotides agree with TRBD1. This CDR3 region has 13 residues. J lost 2 bases, V lost 8 bases, and 6 bases had no gene match. Per the germline V gene, CDR1 is WSHSY and CDR2 is SAAADI. CDR3 sequence (DNA): TGCGCCAGCGGGACAGCTAATACCTACGAGCAGTACTTC. Residues: CASGTANTYEQYF.